Below are 14 T cell receptor beta chains sequenced from a single sample in a study of lymphopenia after photon versus proton radiotherapy. Using immunoSEQ multiplex PCR, the repertoire was profiled, and TCRdb retains in-frame clones only, with some absent. Of 160,000 or so clones listed, about 88% were seen once; the top ten hold around 4.6%. This specimen consisted of peripheral blood, obtained from a patient treated with photon-based radiotherapy. The receptors derive from a man aged 50 or older with gastric cancer.

The gene calls are TRBV11-2 and TRBJ1-4, with a possible D match to TRBD1 (5 bases). Trimming stripped 5 bases from V and 8 bases from J, with 21 bases between. CDR1 and CDR2 from the germline V gene are SGHAT and FQNNGV. This CDR3 has 16 residues. The CDR3 is CASSGIGAALEEKLFF. In DNA form, the CDR3 reads TGTGCCAGCAGCGGGATAGGGGCGGCGCTGGAGGAAAAACTGTTTTTT. Supplemented by reference TRBV11-2 and TRBJ1-4, the full variable domain reads EAGVAQSPRYKIIEKRQSVAFWCNPISGHATLYWYQQILGQGPKLLIQFQNNGVVDDSQLPKDRFSAERLKGVDSTLKIQPAKLEDSAVYLCASSGIGAALEEKLFFGSGTQLSVL.

The gene calls are TRBV18 and TRBJ1-2; D may be TRBD1 (5 bases). V was pared by 3 bases and J by 0 bases, with 8 bases between. This CDR3 is built from 14 residues. Germline values: CDR1 KGHSH, CDR2 LQKENI. CDR3 residues: CASSPRGPNYGYTF. CDR3 in DNA: TGTGCCAGCTCACCCCGGGGCCCTAACTATGGCTACACCTTC.

CDR3 region: CASSPGGTPFGPDTQYF. Written as DNA, the CDR3 is TGCGCCAGCAGCCCAGGGGGGACCCCCTTCGGGCCAGATACGCAGTATTTT. The chain is built from TRBV4-1 and TRBJ2-3; D possibly corresponds to TRBD1 (7 bases). V was clipped by 4 bases and J by 4 bases, with 21 bases between them. The CDR3 sequence is 17 residues long. Germline CDR1 MGHRA, CDR2 YSYEKL.

The V call is TRBV30, the J call TRBJ1-1, with a possible D match to TRBD1 (6 bases). The CDR3 is made up of 17 amino acids. Germline V gene lookup returns CDR1 GTSNPN and CDR2 SVGIG (reference sequence). Trimming shortened V by 1 base and J by 4 bases, and 22 bases separated the two germline ends. The CDR3 coding sequence is TGTGCCTGGAGTGACTTAATATCCTACAGGGTCCCCACTGAAGCTTTCTTT. Protein: CAWSDLISYRVPTEAFF.

The V gene is TRBV6-1, the J gene TRBJ2-7, with TRBD1 matching over 7 bases. CDR3 length equals 14 residues. The junction had 5 bases not matched to a gene; V was cut back by 4 bases and J by 2 bases. Per the germline V gene, CDR1 is MNHNS and CDR2 is SASEGT. In nucleotides, the CDR3 is TGTGCCAGCAGTGCCTACAGGGGCCCCTACGAGCAGTACTTC. The encoded protein is CASSAYRGPYEQYF.

J is TRBJ2-7 and V is TRBV13, with D perhaps matching TRBD2 (6 bases). The CDR3 sequence is 13 residues long. Germline V gene sequence: CDR1 PRHDT, CDR2 FYEKMQ (reference sequence). V dropped 5 bases and J dropped 6 bases, with 14 bases sitting between them. CDR3 region: CASSRDFIGEQYF. In DNA, the CDR3 is TGTGCCAGCAGCCGGGACTTCATAGGCGAGCAGTACTTC.

The chain recombines TRBV9 with TRBJ2-3; no definite D call. Looked up from germline, CDR1 is SGDLS and CDR2 is YYNGEE. V lost 4 bases, J lost 1 base, and 13 bases lay in between. The CDR3 is 15 amino acids. CDR3 loop: CASSTLSRGTDTQYF. In DNA form, the CDR3 reads TGTGCCAGCAGCACGCTATCTAGGGGCACAGATACGCAGTATTTT.

This clone was counted once. This chain uses TRBV18 with TRBJ2-3; a possible D gene is TRBD1 (6 bases). CDR3 length equals 15 residues. The germline gives CDR1 KGHSH, CDR2 LQKENI. The V and J ends lost 4 bases and 3 bases respectively, with 14 bases between them. The CDR3 DNA sequence: TGTGCCAGCTCACTCCGGGAAAGGGGGACAGATACGCAGTATTTT. This sequence encodes CASSLRERGTDTQYF.

CDR3 in amino acids: CASSPAGGAYGYTF. CDR3 bases: TGTGCCAGCAGCCCCGCAGGCGGCGCCTATGGCTACACCTTC. The V gene is TRBV7-8, the J gene TRBJ1-2; D unresolved. V was pared by 5 bases and J by 4 bases, with 14 bases between. The length of the CDR3 is 14 residues. Germline assignment: CDR1 SGHVS and CDR2 FQNEAQ.

This chain links TRBV11-3 with TRBJ2-1, with 12 bases identical to TRBD2. Germline V gene lookup returns CDR1 SGHNT and CDR2 YENEEA. V was pared by 4 bases and J by 5 bases, with 6 bases of the junction left unmatched. The CDR3 has 16 amino acids. CDR3: CASSSRTSGTNNEQFF. CDR3 DNA: TGTGCCAGCAGCTCTCGGACTAGCGGGACGAACAATGAGCAGTTCTTC.

V gene TRBV7-6 combines with J gene TRBJ2-5, with D maybe TRBD1 (6 bases). The CDR3 covers 13 residues. V was pared by 2 bases and J by 7 bases, with 11 bases between. Germline V gene sequence: CDR1 SGHVS, CDR2 FNYEAQ. CDR3 in DNA: TGTGCCAGCAGCTTATCAGGGGTGGGGACCCAGTACTTC. This translates into CASSLSGVGTQYF.

This chain joins TRBV7-2 and TRBJ2-7, with TRBD2 identical over 10 bases. The CDR3 is 15 amino acids. CDR1 and CDR2 from the germline V gene are SGHTA and FQGNSA. J lost 2 bases, V lost 5 bases, and 6 bases had no gene match. CDR3 DNA sequence: TGTGCCAGCAGCCCCGGTAGCGGGGGGACCTACGAGCAGTACTTC. Translated: CASSPGSGGTYEQYF.

This clone was seen once. This chain links TRBV5-4 with TRBJ2-5, with 9 positions matching TRBD2. Trimming at V came to 5 bases and at J to 5 bases, leaving 10 bases not matched to a gene. CDR1 is SGHNT, CDR2 YYREEE, per germline (reference sequence). The CDR3 sequence is 15 residues long. Here the CDR3 DNA reads TGTGCCAGCAGGCTGGGCGGGAGGGTCGAGGAGACCCAGTACTTC. Its protein is CASRLGGRVEETQYF.

The V and J genes are TRBV4-2 and TRBJ1-5, with D perhaps TRBD1 (6 bases). Germline loops: CDR1 LGHNA, CDR2 YNFKEQ. The CDR3 extends over 15 amino acids. Trimming shortened V by 1 base and J by 6 bases, and 13 bases separated the two germline ends. Here the CDR3 reads CASSQAQGHIQPQHF. DNA of the CDR3: TGTGCCAGCAGCCAAGCTCAGGGACATATTCAGCCCCAGCATTTT.